The present T cell receptor beta chain was sequenced within a study of cytomegalovirus exposure and HLA in healthy donors. Assay used: immunoSEQ multiplex PCR; TCRdb lists only in-frame clones, some missing. This table holds almost 75,000 clones, around four fifths found once. CDR3 length equals 14 residues. Trimming removed 2 bases from V and 2 bases from J, with 9 bases in between. Per germline, CDR1 MNHEY and CDR2 SMNVEV (reference sequence). The rearrangement links TRBV27 to TRBJ1-1; no firm D call. This TCR derives from a young man in good health and CMV-seronegative. Material: PBMCs. CDR3 in amino acids: CASSLNEANTEAFF. The DNA for the CDR3 is TGTGCCAGCAGTTTAAATGAGGCAAACACTGAAGCTTTCTTT.